These 9 T cell receptor beta chains originate from one sample sequenced in a study of siplizumab effects on memory and regulatory T cells. Assay used: immunoSEQ multiplex PCR; TCRdb lists only in-frame clones, some missing. The profile shows some 70,000 clones, approximately 88% of them singletons. Sequences were obtained from Tregs sorted from blood. The receptors shown here come from a human donor in good health.

This chain connects TRBV5-1 to TRBJ1-3; 8 bases are a match to TRBD1. CDR1 SGHRS and CDR2 YFSETQ come from the germline V gene. The CDR3 length is 18 residues. V lost 0 bases to trimming and J lost 5 bases; unmatched junction nucleotides: 13. In DNA, the CDR3 is TGCGCCAGCAGCTTGGACGCTCCATTAACAGGGGGTAGAAACACCATATATTTT. Protein sequence: CASSLDAPLTGGRNTIYF.

On this clone: Other DNA sequences in this specimen translate into the identical CDR3. The chain uses TRBV5-4 and TRBJ2-1; 7 positions match TRBD2. CDR1 is SGHNT and CDR2 is YYREEE in the germline V gene (reference sequence). The CDR3 extends over 16 amino acids. The ends lost 0 bases at V and 4 bases at J; junction bases unmatched: 7. As DNA, the CDR3 is TGTGCCAGCAGCTTGGGAGGTCTAGCGGCGTACAATGAGCAGTTCTTC. Translation gives CASSLGGLAAYNEQFF.

The chain has TRBV5-4 and TRBJ1-1; D may be TRBD1 (5 bases). V was shortened by 1 base and J by 6 bases, with 13 bases between the two germline ends. Per the germline V gene, CDR1 is SGHNT and CDR2 is YYREEE (reference sequence). CDR3 length: 14 residues. This chain's CDR3 is CASSLLGRVSEAFF. The CDR3 DNA follows: TGTGCCAGCAGCTTGTTAGGCAGGGTCTCTGAAGCTTTCTTT. Drawing the rest from reference TRBV5-4 and TRBJ1-1, the complete variable domain is ETGVTQSPTHLIKTRGQQVTLRCSSQSGHNTVSWYQQALGQGPQFIFQYYREEENGRGNFPPRFSGLQFPNYSSELNVNALELDDSALYLCASSLLGRVSEAFFGQGTRLTVV.

The V call is TRBV11-1, the J call TRBJ1-6; D gene unclear. CDR1 and CDR2 (germline): SGHAT, FQDESV (reference sequence). This CDR3 is built from 14 residues. The V end was cut by 2 bases, the J end by 6 bases, with 8 bases between. Here the CDR3 reads CASSLRRPNSPLHF. The CDR3 DNA sequence: TGTGCCAGCAGCTTAAGGCGTCCTAATTCACCCCTCCACTTT.

This chain uses TRBV7-3 with TRBJ2-3, with D hard to call. Germline CDR1 reads SGHTA; CDR2 reads FQGTGA. The V gene lost 5 bases and the J gene lost 8 bases, with 14 bases spanning the gap. The length of the CDR3 is 13 residues. The DNA for the CDR3 is TGTGCCAGCAGCCCCCCCGGGCGCGGTACGCAGTATTTT. Protein product: CASSPPGRGTQYF.

This clone showed up just once. This chain links TRBV6-5 with TRBJ1-1; TRBD1 matches at 8 bases. The CDR3 length is 16 residues. Germline V gene data show CDR1 as MNHEY and CDR2 as SVGAGI. V was pared by 2 bases and J by 2 bases, with 7 bases of the junction left unmatched. CDR3 loop: CASSYGGDRSNTEAFF. DNA of the CDR3: TGTGCCAGCAGTTACGGGGGGGACAGGAGCAACACTGAAGCTTTCTTT.

V gene TRBV2 combines with J gene TRBJ1-5; 8 nucleotides agree with TRBD1. CDR1 SNHLY and CDR2 FYNNEI come from the germline V gene. The CDR3 covers 15 residues. V lost 5 bases to trimming and J lost 0 bases; unmatched junction nucleotides: 3. CDR3 coding DNA: TGTGCCAGCAGTCAACAGGGGGGTAGCAATCAGCCCCAGCATTTT. Residues: CASSQQGGSNQPQHF.

J is TRBJ1-5 and V is TRBV4-2; no firm D call. With 0 bases removed from V and 6 bases from J, the gap between germline ends came to 15 bases. This CDR3 contains 16 residues. Germline CDR1 and CDR2: LGHNA and YNFKEQ. The CDR3 nucleotides are TGTGCCAGCAGCCAAGATTTAGCAGGCCGGATTCAGCCCCAGCATTTT. Amino acids: CASSQDLAGRIQPQHF.

The V call is TRBV19, the J call TRBJ2-3, with TRBD1 as a possible D gene (6 bases). The CDR3 runs 11 residues. Germline loops: CDR1 LNHDA, CDR2 SQIVND (reference sequence). The V end lost 6 bases, the J end lost 14 bases, and 15 bases lay between the germline ends. CDR3 bases: TGTGCCAGTAGGAACCGGGACACCAGGTATTTT. This encodes CASRNRDTRYF.